This TCR beta chain was retrieved from a study of cytomegalovirus exposure and HLA in healthy donors (dated by TCRdb to 2015 to 2018). About the full investigation: An earlier analysis of some 500 of the donors reported approximately 300 Gb of sequence data and some 120 million unique TCR beta sequences from 150 million to 200 million T cells. Roughly 300 gigabases of sequencing data and approximately 91 million unique TCR sequences made up an early release that covered approximately 650 HLA-typed donors. Of the roughly 400 genotyped donors, 75% to 85% were placed in the genetic ancestry cluster associated with self-reported Caucasian donors. The study aimed to test whether signatures of past pathogen exposure could be identified by cataloging public T cell receptors. Using immunosequencing, the study profiled T cell repertoires from about 650 subjects and related those repertoires to cytomegalovirus serostatus. Along with the roughly 700-subject first cohort, a separate validation cohort of over a hundred different subjects was used. To predict cytomegalovirus infection status, the study combined high-throughput TCR immunosequencing, statistical association of individual TCRs with disease status, and machine learning. To study patterns of TCR occurrence, a later analysis re-analyzed previously published TCR beta repertoires from 600 to 750 donors and added high-resolution HLA genotyping. The later analysis used no new phenotypic data to find candidate immune exposures, relying instead on TCR beta sequences and their occurrence across donors. An earlier analysis of approximately 500 of the donors applied high-throughput TCR beta sequencing to assess whether each TCR beta V gene segment acted as functional or pseudogenic. Donor age, sex, ethnicity and CMV serostatus were compiled alongside the repertoire data. In a later genetic analysis, genome-wide SNP genotypes for 398 of the 666 donors were used, and that subset was treated as a discovery cohort. Every discovery cohort repertoire had been produced on one sequencing platform. HLA typing included class I and class II loci at four-digit resolution. Typing coverage varied by locus: about 629-630 donors for A, B, C, DRB1 and DQB1; about 520 for DQA1; around 570 for DPA1; around 490 for DPB1. Four to six DR-DQ haplotypes were handled as single units for association and clustering, since linkage in the cohort was strong. Among a few hundred genotyped donors of the cohort, an average of roughly 240,000 unique TCR beta nucleotide sequences were sequenced per donor, roughly a sixth of them non-productive.

Study-level results and caveats: In both the original and validation cohorts, the classifier was reported to diagnose cytomegalovirus status with high specificity and sensitivity. Because counts were too low, fewer than 20 rarely observed V segments, including chromosome 9 orphons, were excluded from the earlier analysis of 587 of the donors. A group of highly shared sequence variants was considered likely to be a technical artifact of the sequencing pipeline. Roughly uniform sequencing depth across donors was assumed in presence/absence analyses, although this assumption may not hold. Most TCR sequences were seen in very few donors, while some public TCRs were found in many individuals. A total of fewer than 200 TCR beta chains were listed by the study as associated with cytomegalovirus. Some IMGT-functional V segments, including TRBV6-2 and TRBV6-3, could not be told apart with the 87-base-pair reads, so those segments were excluded. In an earlier analysis of approximately 590 of the donors, most TCR beta V segments were observed in productive rearrangements about 87% or about 30% of the time, broadly matching IMGT annotations. According to the authors, the approach could potentially be generalized to other disease states and immunological phenotypes. A further reported finding was that TCR beta sequences accurately predicted the HLA-A and HLA-B alleles for most subjects in the first cohort. A later analysis associated some 17,000 TCR beta sequences with specific HLA alleles at a false discovery rate of 0.05. Several of the top co-occurrence clusters appeared to be linked to parvovirus B19, influenza, CMV and Epstein-Barr virus, according to a later analysis. Immune exposure information for the cohort was limited to CMV serostatus. A few of the identified cytomegalovirus-associated TCR beta chains were confirmed in vitro to be specific for cytomegalovirus antigens. HLA typing was unavailable for some donors at each locus, so association tests used only the typed subset. A later analysis found that TCR association rates varied across HLA loci, with DRB1 alleles showing the most associated TCRs and HLA-C alleles the fewest. A later analysis found that most CMV-associated TCR beta chains appeared HLA-restricted, with HLA associations seemingly driven largely by CMV exposure. According to a later genetic analysis, donors in an Asian-associated ancestry cluster had fewer N-insertions in productive TCRs than the roughly 700-donor mean. A later genetic analysis associated a missense DCLRE1C variant with V-gene and J-gene trimming of TCR beta chains, and an independent cohort replicated the association. A later analysis found that HLA-associated TCR beta chains were more clonally expanded and had lower generation probabilities than equally common non-associated chains. The cohort was sequenced for TCR beta chains only, and without alpha or paired-chain data the features that could be detected were limited. Correlated functional status among segregating V segments might reflect linkage disequilibrium, but an unknown experimental factor could not be ruled out. When HLA alleles, especially DR and DQ, strongly co-occurred, TCR associations were difficult to assign to individual alleles.

The cohort comprised some 680 healthy bone marrow donors. At the time of sampling, all cohort members were nominally healthy, though unrecorded immune exposures were likely present. The donor was CMV seronegative and was included in the group of several hundred seronegative cohort members. A peripheral blood sample was provided by each donor, and peripheral blood mononuclear cells were used for TCR beta sequencing. The Qiagen DNeasy Blood Extraction Kit was used to extract genomic DNA from the blood cell samples. Including the terminal cysteine and phenylalanine, the CDR3 comprises 16 residues. The entry retains the CDR3 DNA only, 48 bases that are in frame from base 1. From the germline V gene (reference sequence), CDR1 is LNHNV and CDR2 is YYDKDF. From V the trimming removes 1 base and from J it removes 6 bases, while the gene matches leave 4 bases of the junction unaccounted for. This clone was seen only a few times. Its binding antigen is unknown. Base qualities are not provided; no much larger clone lies one nucleotide away.

The library was built by means of the immunoSEQ multiplex PCR assay. A mixture of 60 forward primers for TCR Vbeta segments and 13 reverse primers for TCR Jbeta segments was used in the multiplex PCR. Amplification of the CDR3 region of rearranged TCR beta genes was performed with a multiplex PCR assay on genomic DNA. The amplified TCR beta libraries were sequenced on the Illumina HiSeq System as 87-base-pair reads. Concerning the study's data processing: A later analysis tallied 80 million to 95 million unique TCR beta chains across the 666 repertoires, and some 10 million of those chains were shared by two or more donors. To remove PCR and sequencing errors, raw reads were error-corrected and collapsed into unique sequences using a nearest-neighbor algorithm that merged closely related sequences. To assign V, D and J gene segments, CDR3 sequences were aligned to IMGT reference sequences. For a sequence to be retained, a match of at least six nucleotides was required to both a V gene segment and a J gene segment. A rearrangement was called productive if the CDR3 had no stop codons and remained in frame with V and J, and every other rearrangement was called non-productive. Following IMGT convention, CDR3 was defined as the stretch from the second conserved V-encoded cysteine to the conserved J-encoded phenylalanine. The earlier analysis of a few hundred of the donors excluded sequences that lacked an unambiguous match to a single V gene segment. In an earlier analysis of a few hundred of the donors, V segments were called functional above 56.7% productive rearrangements and were called segregating when the between-donor standard deviation exceeded 5%. A statistical classification framework was built to diagnose cytomegalovirus status from the catalog of TCR beta chain sequences. In a later analysis, V and J genes were assigned by comparing TCR nucleotide sequences against IMGT/GENE-DB human TR gene sequences. Using the TCRdist pipeline, a later analysis assigned CDR3 sequences along with most-parsimonious VDJ recombination scenarios. In a later analysis, every TCR beta chain was defined by the combination of its CDR3 amino acid sequence and its V-gene family, and reads without a unique V-gene family were dropped. To address suspected cross-contamination and a sequencing artifact, a later analysis removed approximately 600 highly shared, low-generation-probability nucleotide sequences. In a later analysis, a clonal expansion index for each public chain was calculated from normalized within-repertoire ranks of inferred template counts. In a later analysis, generation probabilities were computed with a VDJ recombination model fitted to out-of-frame rearrangements, and the resulting probabilities were checked against IGoR. Hypergeometric tests were used in a later analysis to score TCR-TCR, TCR-HLA and TCR-CMV co-occurrence, with a repertoire-size bias correction applied to the TCR pairs. In a later analysis, false discovery rates were estimated by permuting HLA or CMV assignments 20 times. In a later analysis, co-occurring TCRs were grouped using DBSCAN, with TCRdist sequence similarity added in when clustering inside HLA-allele-positive subsets. Repertoires with fewer than 30,000 or more than 120,000 public chains were left out of co-occurrence clustering, as were five repertoires with anomalous nucleotide sharing. TCRdb retrieved this table from immuneACCESS and kept in-frame rearrangements only. Not all clones are present; in checked studies, unresolved V genes account for under half, and no reason is known for the remainder. V and J calls plus clone size are reproduced from that table; the DNA served to infer D and trimming. The sample table holds under 250,000 clones, of which almost 80% were seen once. 1.5% to 2% of the sample belongs to the ten largest clones.

This clonotype was sampled from a male donor in good health and CMV-seronegative. The sequenced sample was PBMCs. The chain joins TRBV15 to TRBJ2-1, and TRBD2 matches 12 of the central bases. The DNA sequence is as follows: TGTGCCACCAGCAGAGTCCCGGGACTAGCGGGCAATGAGCAGTTCTTC. Its protein product is CATSRVPGLAGNEQFF.